This TCR beta chain appears in the sequencing data of a study of naive and memory T cell subsets. Points on this clonotype: Antigen: not known.

Both TRBC1 and TRBC2 were covered by a beta constant-region primer of two equimolar oligonucleotides. Four rounds of PCR amplified the ligated cDNA using nested alpha and beta constant-region primers plus SP2. TCRdb reprocessed the UMI-ligation and nested PCR reads with MiXCR, giving one entry per CDR3 protein. There are about 4,600 distinct CDR3 sequences in the sample; just over 7% occur only once, and roughly four fifths lies in the top ten. Overall study results and limits: RNA-based TCR counts may shift with T cell activation and differentiation. Clonotypes here are unpaired alpha or beta chain sequences.

The sample taken for sequencing was CD4+ TEMRA cells from blood. Subset here: effector memory re-expressing CD45RA, CD45RA+ CD27-. The TCR was taken from a human donor in good health.

The CDR3 spells CASSLFGAGEWNEQFF. CDR3 nucleotide sequence: TGTGCCAGCAGTTTATTCGGGGCGGGAGAATGGAATGAGCAGTTCTTC. V and J are TRBV27 and TRBJ2-1; 7 nucleotides match TRBD2. This CDR3 is 16 amino acids long. Losses at the gene ends were 1 base for V and 7 bases for J; bases not matched to a gene: 10. Germline V lookup: CDR1 MNHEY, CDR2 SMNVEV (reference sequence).